This T cell receptor beta chain came from a study of T cells in women clearing cervical HPV infection. Concerning this clone itself: Its cognate antigen is unknown. The read comes to an end 3 residues before the CDR3 does, leaving the germline J gene to fill in the end.

All participants had a single incident cervical HPV16 infection, and prevalent HPV16 infections were excluded. The study's findings and limits: Effector/memory and HPV-specific T cells were not isolated, and association timing is unknown.

Here immunoSEQ multiplex PCR was the method, and the copy in TCRdb shows in-frame clones only, minus some. The sample features about 36,000 clones, with roughly 4% in its top ten. This CDR3 has 17 residues. Per the germline V gene, CDR1 is KGHDR and CDR2 is SFDVKD. J lost 2 bases, V lost 2 bases, and 6 bases had no gene match. V usage is TRBV24-1 and J usage is TRBJ2-5, with 11 nucleotides matching TRBD2. Material for sequencing was blood buffy coat. The clonotype was recovered from a woman aged 18 to 75 with a cervical HPV16 infection that either progressed to CIN3+ or cleared (not recorded which). The CDR3 reads CATSDSLAGGKQETQYF. CDR3 bases read: TGTGCCACCAGTGATTCTTTAGCGGGAGGGAAACAAGAGACC.